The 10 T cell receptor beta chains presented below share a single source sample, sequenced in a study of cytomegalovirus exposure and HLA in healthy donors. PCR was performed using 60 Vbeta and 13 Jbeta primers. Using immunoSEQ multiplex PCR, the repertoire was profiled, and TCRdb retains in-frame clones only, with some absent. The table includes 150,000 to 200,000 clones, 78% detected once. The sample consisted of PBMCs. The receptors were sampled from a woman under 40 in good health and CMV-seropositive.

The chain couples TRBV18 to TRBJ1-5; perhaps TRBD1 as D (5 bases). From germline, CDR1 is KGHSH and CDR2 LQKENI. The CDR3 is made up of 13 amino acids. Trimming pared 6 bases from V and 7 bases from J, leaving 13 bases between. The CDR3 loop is CASSPTGGQPQHF. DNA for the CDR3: TGTGCCAGCTCCCCGACGGGGGGACAGCCCCAGCATTTT.

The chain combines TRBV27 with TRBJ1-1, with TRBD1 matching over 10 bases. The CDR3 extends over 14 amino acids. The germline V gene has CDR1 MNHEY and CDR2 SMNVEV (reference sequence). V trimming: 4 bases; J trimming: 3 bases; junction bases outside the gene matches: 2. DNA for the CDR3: TGTGCCAGCAGTTGGGGACAGGGGTACACTGAAGCTTTCTTT. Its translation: CASSWGQGYTEAFF.

The DNA of the CDR3 is TGTGCCAGCAGTTACGGGACAGGGTGGGACGAGCAGTACTTC. It specifies CASSYGTGWDEQYF. The chain has TRBV6-5 and TRBJ2-7, with TRBD1 matching over 9 bases. The germline V gene encodes CDR1 MNHEY and CDR2 SVGAGI. V was pared by 2 bases and J by 5 bases, with 4 bases of the junction left unmatched. The CDR3 has 14 amino acids.

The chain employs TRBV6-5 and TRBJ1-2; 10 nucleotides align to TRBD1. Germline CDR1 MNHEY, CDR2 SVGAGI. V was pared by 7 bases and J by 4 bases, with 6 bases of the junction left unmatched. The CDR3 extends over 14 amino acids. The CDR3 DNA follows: TGTGCCAGCAACCGGGACAGGGGTGGCTATGGCTACACCTTC. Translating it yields CASNRDRGGYGYTF.

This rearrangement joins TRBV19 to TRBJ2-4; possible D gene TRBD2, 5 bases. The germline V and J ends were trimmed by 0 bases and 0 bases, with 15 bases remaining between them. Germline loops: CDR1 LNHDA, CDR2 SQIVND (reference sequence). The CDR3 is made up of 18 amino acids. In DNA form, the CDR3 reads TGTGCCAGTAGTATAGATCGTGAAGGACTCCGAGCCAAAAACATTCAGTACTTC. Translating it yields CASSIDREGLRAKNIQYF.

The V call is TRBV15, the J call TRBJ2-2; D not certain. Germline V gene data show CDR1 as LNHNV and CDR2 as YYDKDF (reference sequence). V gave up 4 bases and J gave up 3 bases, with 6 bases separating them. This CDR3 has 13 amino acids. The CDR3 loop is CATSKRDTGELFF. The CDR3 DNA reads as TGTGCCACCAGCAAACGGGACACCGGGGAGCTGTTTTTT.

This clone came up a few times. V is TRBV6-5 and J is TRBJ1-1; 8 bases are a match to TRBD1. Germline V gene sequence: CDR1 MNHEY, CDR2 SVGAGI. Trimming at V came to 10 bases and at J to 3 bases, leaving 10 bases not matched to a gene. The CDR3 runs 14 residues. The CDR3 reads CATSGGRRDTEAFF. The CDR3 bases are TGTGCCACCTCAGGGGGCAGAAGGGACACTGAAGCTTTCTTT.

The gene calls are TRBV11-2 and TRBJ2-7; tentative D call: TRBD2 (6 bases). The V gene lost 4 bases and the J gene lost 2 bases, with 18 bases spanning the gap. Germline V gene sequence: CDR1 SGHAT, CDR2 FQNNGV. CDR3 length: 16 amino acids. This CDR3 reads CASSSQGGASPYEQYF. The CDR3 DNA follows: TGTGCCAGCAGCTCCCAAGGCGGGGCGAGCCCCTACGAGCAGTACTTC.

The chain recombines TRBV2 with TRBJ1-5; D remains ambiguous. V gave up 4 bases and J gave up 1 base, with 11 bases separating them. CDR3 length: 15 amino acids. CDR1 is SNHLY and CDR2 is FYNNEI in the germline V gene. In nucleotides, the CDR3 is TGTGCCAGCAGTGGCCGCCGGGGAAGCAATCAGCCCCAGCATTTT. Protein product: CASSGRRGSNQPQHF.

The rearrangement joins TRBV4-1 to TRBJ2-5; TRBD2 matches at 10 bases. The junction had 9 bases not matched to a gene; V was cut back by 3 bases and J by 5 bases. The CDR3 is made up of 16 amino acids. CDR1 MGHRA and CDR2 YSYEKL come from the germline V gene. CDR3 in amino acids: CASSQGASGSLETQYF. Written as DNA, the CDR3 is TGCGCCAGCAGCCAGGGAGCTAGCGGGAGCCTTGAGACCCAGTACTTC.